This is a list of T cell receptor beta chains from one sample in a study of CD4 T cells in relation to SARS-CoV-2 and coronaviruses. Data came from immunoSEQ multiplex PCR; TCRdb stores just in-frame clones and leaves some out. The table has roughly 29,000 clones, over 65% seen once. Their specific antigens are unknown. Sequences were obtained from CD4+ T cells from PBMCs, cultured in vitro. Source of these receptors: a human donor in good health. Each CDR3 is given with its conserved first and last residue. The D gene is left open where the match is weak. Where a row states a size, it is once, few, many or the class of an expanded clone; other rows omit it.

v_call: TRBV28
cdr3_length: 15
d_call: TRBD2
j_call: TRBJ2-1
clone_size: .
cdr3_nt: TGTGCCAGCAGCTCCGGGACTAGCGGGTTCCATGAGCAGTTCTTC
cdr3_aa: CASSSGTSGFHEQFF

v_call: TRBV6-1
cdr3_length: 14
d_call: .
j_call: TRBJ1-2
clone_size: .
cdr3_nt: TGTGCCAGCAGTGAAGAATGGGGGCCCTATGGCTACACCTTC
cdr3_aa: CASSEEWGPYGYTF

v_call: TRBV6-2/TRBV6-3
cdr3_length: 13
d_call: .
j_call: TRBJ1-1
clone_size: .
cdr3_nt: TGTGCCAGCAGTTATGACGGGCGCTCTGAAGCTTTCTTT
cdr3_aa: CASSYDGRSEAFF

v_call: TRBV3-1/TRBV3-2
cdr3_length: 15
d_call: TRBD1
j_call: TRBJ2-7
clone_size: .
cdr3_nt: TGTGCCAGCAGCCCCACCGGACAGGCCTCCTACGAGCAGTACTTC
cdr3_aa: CASSPTGQASYEQYF

v_call: TRBV24-1
cdr3_length: 14
d_call: TRBD2
j_call: TRBJ2-3
clone_size: .
cdr3_nt: TGTGCCACCAGTGTGGGCGCGGGAGTAGATACGCAGTATTTT
cdr3_aa: CATSVGAGVDTQYF

v_call: TRBV24-1
cdr3_length: 15
d_call: .
j_call: TRBJ2-1
clone_size: .
cdr3_nt: TGTGCCACCAGTGTTCTTAGCGGAGGGCGGAATGAGCAGTTCTTC
cdr3_aa: CATSVLSGGRNEQFF

v_call: TRBV25-1
cdr3_length: 12
d_call: .
j_call: TRBJ1-2
clone_size: .
cdr3_nt: TGTGCCGCCCGGGGAGGGAACTATGGCTACACCTTC
cdr3_aa: CAARGGNYGYTF

v_call: TRBV6-2/TRBV6-3
cdr3_length: 14
d_call: .
j_call: TRBJ1-1
clone_size: .
cdr3_nt: TGTGCCAGCAGCCGGTCGCAGGGAGGCACTGAAGCTTTCTTT
cdr3_aa: CASSRSQGGTEAFF

v_call: TRBV7-9
cdr3_length: 12
d_call: .
j_call: TRBJ2-7
clone_size: .
cdr3_nt: TGTGCCAGCAGCTTACTCGCCTACGAGCAGTACTTC
cdr3_aa: CASSLLAYEQYF

v_call: TRBV28
cdr3_length: 16
d_call: .
j_call: TRBJ2-1
clone_size: once
cdr3_nt: TGTGCCAGCACCCGGAGTGGGGAGCCGACAAACAATGAGCAGTTCTTC
cdr3_aa: CASTRSGEPTNNEQFF

v_call: TRBV5-4
cdr3_length: 16
d_call: .
j_call: TRBJ1-2
clone_size: .
cdr3_nt: TGTGCCAGCAGCTTGTCTCCTAGCCCCTCTAACTATGGCTACACCTTC
cdr3_aa: CASSLSPSPSNYGYTF

v_call: TRBV4-2
cdr3_length: 13
d_call: .
j_call: TRBJ1-5
clone_size: few
cdr3_nt: TGTGCCAGCAGCCAAGACCTGAATCAGCCCCAGCATTTT
cdr3_aa: CASSQDLNQPQHF

v_call: TRBV19
cdr3_length: 14
d_call: .
j_call: TRBJ1-5
clone_size: .
cdr3_nt: TGTGCCAGTAGTCGGACGGTTAGCAATCAGCCCCAGCATTTT
cdr3_aa: CASSRTVSNQPQHF

v_call: TRBV3-1/TRBV3-2
cdr3_length: 15
d_call: .
j_call: TRBJ1-4
clone_size: .
cdr3_nt: TGTGCCAGCAGCCCCCTACAGGGAGAGGGAGAAAAACTGTTTTTT
cdr3_aa: CASSPLQGEGEKLFF

v_call: TRBV19
cdr3_length: 15
d_call: .
j_call: TRBJ1-2
clone_size: .
cdr3_nt: TGTGCCAGTAGCCATAACTCAGACAGGCTTGGGGGCTACACCTTC
cdr3_aa: CASSHNSDRLGGYTF

v_call: TRBV18
cdr3_length: 15
d_call: TRBD2
j_call: TRBJ2-7
clone_size: .
cdr3_nt: TGTGCCAGCTCCGCTGGACTAGCGGGAGACCAAGGGCAGTACTTC
cdr3_aa: CASSAGLAGDQGQYF

v_call: TRBV27
cdr3_length: 16
d_call: TRBD2
j_call: TRBJ2-1
clone_size: few
cdr3_nt: TGTGCCAGCACCACGTCGGAGCGGGAGTGGGTCAATGAGCAGTTCTTC
cdr3_aa: CASTTSEREWVNEQFF

v_call: TRBV24-1
cdr3_length: 15
d_call: TRBD1
j_call: TRBJ2-1
clone_size: .
cdr3_nt: TGTGCCACCAGTGAGATGGACAGGGGCAGGGATGAGCAGTTCTTC
cdr3_aa: CATSEMDRGRDEQFF

v_call: TRBV9
cdr3_length: 18
d_call: .
j_call: TRBJ2-6
clone_size: .
cdr3_nt: TGTGCCAGCAGCCCCCCCTCCGGCTGGGCCCCTGGGGCCAACGTCCTGACTTTC
cdr3_aa: CASSPPSGWAPGANVLTF

v_call: TRBV7-9
cdr3_length: 14
d_call: .
j_call: TRBJ1-5
clone_size: .
cdr3_nt: TGTGCCAGCAGCTTTCAGGATAGCAATCAGCCCCAGCATTTT
cdr3_aa: CASSFQDSNQPQHF

v_call: TRBV5-1
cdr3_length: 12
d_call: .
j_call: TRBJ2-1
clone_size: .
cdr3_nt: TGCGCCAGCAGCTTCAACCGCGGTGAGCAGTTCTTC
cdr3_aa: CASSFNRGEQFF

v_call: TRBV2
cdr3_length: 17
d_call: TRBD1
j_call: TRBJ2-3
clone_size: .
cdr3_nt: TGTGCCAGCAGAGGGACAGGCTCTCGACTAACATTAGATACGCAGTATTTT
cdr3_aa: CASRGTGSRLTLDTQYF

v_call: TRBV11-3
cdr3_length: 15
d_call: TRBD2
j_call: TRBJ2-3
clone_size: .
cdr3_nt: TGTGCCAGCAGCTTCTCGGGAGGAGAAACAGATACGCAGTATTTT
cdr3_aa: CASSFSGGETDTQYF

v_call: TRBV4-3
cdr3_length: 14
d_call: TRBD1
j_call: TRBJ1-2
clone_size: .
cdr3_nt: TGCGCCAGCAGCCCCCAGGACAGGGAATATGGCTACACCTTC
cdr3_aa: CASSPQDREYGYTF

v_call: TRBV7-6
cdr3_length: 13
d_call: .
j_call: TRBJ1-1
clone_size: .
cdr3_nt: TGTGCCAGCAGCTTAGAGGGGGGGGCAGAAGCTTTCTTT
cdr3_aa: CASSLEGGAEAFF

v_call: TRBV2
cdr3_length: 17
d_call: TRBD2
j_call: TRBJ2-1
clone_size: once
cdr3_nt: TGTGCCAGCAGTGGTGGAGGACTAGTGGGCCTCTACAATGAGCAGTTCTTC
cdr3_aa: CASSGGGLVGLYNEQFF

v_call: TRBV7-2
cdr3_length: 17
d_call: .
j_call: TRBJ1-2
clone_size: .
cdr3_nt: TGTGCCAGCAGCTCTCGGACAGCCCGAAGGGGCCTCTATGGCTACACCTTC
cdr3_aa: CASSSRTARRGLYGYTF

v_call: TRBV10-3
cdr3_length: 16
d_call: .
j_call: TRBJ1-6
clone_size: .
cdr3_nt: TGTGCCATCAGTGAGTCGTTCGGGTCCCCTAATTCACCCCTCCACTTT
cdr3_aa: CAISESFGSPNSPLHF

v_call: TRBV7-7
cdr3_length: 15
d_call: .
j_call: TRBJ2-3
clone_size: .
cdr3_nt: TGTGCTAGCAGCTACGGGGACGGGGTAACAGATACGCAGTATTTT
cdr3_aa: CASSYGDGVTDTQYF

v_call: TRBV18
cdr3_length: 11
d_call: .
j_call: TRBJ2-1
clone_size: .
cdr3_nt: TGTGCCAGCTCACCAGTCAATGAGCAGTTCTTC
cdr3_aa: CASSPVNEQFF

v_call: TRBV19
cdr3_length: 13
d_call: .
j_call: TRBJ2-2
clone_size: .
cdr3_nt: TGTGCCAGTAGCAGGGAGAACACCGGGGAGCTGTTTTTT
cdr3_aa: CASSRENTGELFF

v_call: TRBV2
cdr3_length: 14
d_call: .
j_call: TRBJ2-5
clone_size: .
cdr3_nt: TGTGCCAGCAGTGAAATGCTAGCCGGCGAGACCCAGTACTTC
cdr3_aa: CASSEMLAGETQYF

v_call: TRBV6-2/TRBV6-3
cdr3_length: 15
d_call: TRBD2
j_call: TRBJ2-4
clone_size: .
cdr3_nt: TGTGCCAGCAGTTGGGGCGGGAGGGCCGCGTACATTCAGTACTTC
cdr3_aa: CASSWGGRAAYIQYF

v_call: TRBV2
cdr3_length: 13
d_call: .
j_call: TRBJ1-3
clone_size: once
cdr3_nt: TGTGCCAGCAGTGAAGAACGTGGAAACACCATATATTTT
cdr3_aa: CASSEERGNTIYF

v_call: TRBV14
cdr3_length: 12
d_call: .
j_call: TRBJ2-1
clone_size: .
cdr3_nt: TGTGCCAGCAGCTCGAATAACAATGAGCAGTTCTTC
cdr3_aa: CASSSNNNEQFF

v_call: TRBV5-8
cdr3_length: 13
d_call: .
j_call: TRBJ1-6
clone_size: .
cdr3_nt: TGTGCCAGCAGCTCCCGATCCAATTCACCCCTCCACTTT
cdr3_aa: CASSSRSNSPLHF

v_call: TRBV28
cdr3_length: 13
d_call: .
j_call: TRBJ2-2
clone_size: .
cdr3_nt: TGTGCCAGCAGTGTAGTTTACACCGGGGAGCTGTTTTTT
cdr3_aa: CASSVVYTGELFF

v_call: TRBV19
cdr3_length: 14
d_call: TRBD1
j_call: TRBJ2-3
clone_size: .
cdr3_nt: TGTGCCAGTAGTCCGCTGACAGGGGCTGGCACGCAGTATTTT
cdr3_aa: CASSPLTGAGTQYF

v_call: TRBV4-3
cdr3_length: 16
d_call: .
j_call: TRBJ2-1
clone_size: .
cdr3_nt: TGCGCCAGCAGCCAAGATTACGGGACCAAAAACAATGAGCAGTTCTTC
cdr3_aa: CASSQDYGTKNNEQFF

v_call: TRBV7-3
cdr3_length: 13
d_call: .
j_call: TRBJ1-1
clone_size: .
cdr3_nt: TGTGCCAGCAGCCTCGCCCGGAACACTGAAGCTTTCTTT
cdr3_aa: CASSLARNTEAFF

v_call: TRBV30
cdr3_length: 13
d_call: .
j_call: TRBJ1-2
clone_size: once
cdr3_nt: TGTGCCTGGACTCACCCTGGGGGGTATGGCTACACCTTC
cdr3_aa: CAWTHPGGYGYTF

v_call: TRBV7-2
cdr3_length: 15
d_call: TRBD1
j_call: TRBJ1-2
clone_size: .
cdr3_nt: TGTGCCAGCAGCCCGAACGGACAGGGGGTAGGTGGCTACACCTTC
cdr3_aa: CASSPNGQGVGGYTF

v_call: TRBV9
cdr3_length: 14
d_call: .
j_call: TRBJ2-5
clone_size: .
cdr3_nt: TGTGCCAGCAGCGTAGAGTTTAGCCGGGAGACCCAGTACTTC
cdr3_aa: CASSVEFSRETQYF

v_call: TRBV6-2/TRBV6-3
cdr3_length: 16
d_call: TRBD1
j_call: TRBJ1-2
clone_size: .
cdr3_nt: TGTGCCAGCAGTTACACCCTCCCAGGACAGGGTCTTGGCTACACCTTC
cdr3_aa: CASSYTLPGQGLGYTF

v_call: TRBV10-1
cdr3_length: 17
d_call: TRBD1
j_call: TRBJ1-2
clone_size: few
cdr3_nt: TGCGCCAGCAGTAAAAGGGACAGGGGGCGGGTTAACTATGGCTACACCTTC
cdr3_aa: CASSKRDRGRVNYGYTF

v_call: TRBV4-3
cdr3_length: 15
d_call: TRBD1
j_call: TRBJ1-5
clone_size: few
cdr3_nt: TGCGCCAGCAGCCAAGATACAGGGGGCATTCAGCCCCAGCATTTT
cdr3_aa: CASSQDTGGIQPQHF

v_call: TRBV6-2/TRBV6-3
cdr3_length: 16
d_call: TRBD2
j_call: TRBJ2-7
clone_size: .
cdr3_nt: TGTGCCAGCAGCAGATCCTACCTACTAGCGGGAGACGAGCAGTACTTC
cdr3_aa: CASSRSYLLAGDEQYF

v_call: TRBV11-2
cdr3_length: 13
d_call: TRBD2
j_call: TRBJ2-3
clone_size: .
cdr3_nt: TGTGCCAGCAGCCCCGGGGGGAGGGATACGCAGTATTTT
cdr3_aa: CASSPGGRDTQYF

v_call: TRBV24-1
cdr3_length: 13
d_call: TRBD1
j_call: TRBJ1-5
clone_size: .
cdr3_nt: TGTGCCACCCAGGGGGCTATCAATCAGCCCCAGCATTTT
cdr3_aa: CATQGAINQPQHF

v_call: TRBV9
cdr3_length: 16
d_call: .
j_call: TRBJ1-4
clone_size: .
cdr3_nt: TGTGCCAGCAGCGTAGGAGTACGGGTGGCTAATGAAAAACTGTTTTTT
cdr3_aa: CASSVGVRVANEKLFF

v_call: TRBV29-1
cdr3_length: 13
d_call: TRBD2
j_call: TRBJ2-1
clone_size: .
cdr3_nt: TGCAGCGTTCGGACTAGCGGGACCAATGAGCAGTTCTTC
cdr3_aa: CSVRTSGTNEQFF

v_call: TRBV4-2
cdr3_length: 16
d_call: TRBD1
j_call: TRBJ1-1
clone_size: .
cdr3_nt: TGTGCCAGCAGCCAAGATCTTAACAGGGGGCTCACTGAAGCTTTCTTT
cdr3_aa: CASSQDLNRGLTEAFF

v_call: TRBV5-1
cdr3_length: 15
d_call: .
j_call: TRBJ2-3
clone_size: few
cdr3_nt: TGCGCCAGCAGCTTGCAGGGGAACACAGTAGATACGCAGTATTTT
cdr3_aa: CASSLQGNTVDTQYF

v_call: TRBV19
cdr3_length: 15
d_call: TRBD1
j_call: TRBJ2-7
clone_size: .
cdr3_nt: TGTGCCAGTAGTAAGGGGACAGGAAACTTCTACGAGCAGTACTTC
cdr3_aa: CASSKGTGNFYEQYF

v_call: TRBV28
cdr3_length: 12
d_call: .
j_call: TRBJ1-2
clone_size: .
cdr3_nt: TGTGCCAGCAGTTTACGGCAAGACGGCTACACCTTC
cdr3_aa: CASSLRQDGYTF

v_call: TRBV15
cdr3_length: 15
d_call: TRBD1
j_call: TRBJ1-2
clone_size: .
cdr3_nt: TGTGCCACCAGCAGAGCGGAGACAGGGGGGAATGGCTACACCTTC
cdr3_aa: CATSRAETGGNGYTF

v_call: TRBV11-2
cdr3_length: 17
d_call: TRBD1
j_call: TRBJ2-2
clone_size: .
cdr3_nt: TGTGCCAGCAGCTTAGGCGGAGGGACAGGGGTTACCGGGGAGCTGTTTTTT
cdr3_aa: CASSLGGGTGVTGELFF

v_call: TRBV18
cdr3_length: 15
d_call: .
j_call: TRBJ1-6
clone_size: .
cdr3_nt: TGTGCCAGCTCACCAGAGGTATCAAATAATTCACCCCTCCACTTT
cdr3_aa: CASSPEVSNNSPLHF

v_call: TRBV19
cdr3_length: 17
d_call: TRBD2
j_call: TRBJ2-1
clone_size: few
cdr3_nt: TGTGCCAGTAGTAACTACCGGGGAGCGGGAGGGCCAGATGAGCAGTTCTTC
cdr3_aa: CASSNYRGAGGPDEQFF

v_call: TRBV7-2
cdr3_length: 17
d_call: TRBD2
j_call: TRBJ2-1
clone_size: .
cdr3_nt: TGTGCCAGCAGCCCCTCGCCGACTAGCGGGGGGATCAATGAGCAGTTCTTC
cdr3_aa: CASSPSPTSGGINEQFF